The 12 T cell receptor beta chains below were found in one sample sequenced in a study of cytomegalovirus exposure and HLA in healthy donors. The PCR contained 60 Vbeta and 13 Jbeta primers. The data were produced by immunoSEQ multiplex PCR, yet TCRdb's version contains in-frame clones alone and is incomplete. Among about 300,000 clones listed, more than 80% were seen once. Material: PBMCs. The source is a man aged 35-49 years in good health and CMV-seropositive.

The chain carries TRBV10-2 and TRBJ1-1; D may be TRBD1 (6 bases). Germline V gives CDR1 WSHSY, CDR2 SAAADI. The CDR3 has 13 amino acids. The V end was cut by 6 bases, the J end by 0 bases, with 8 bases between. DNA for the CDR3: TGCGCCAGCAGGGGGGCTTTGAACACTGAAGCTTTCTTT. Translation gives CASRGALNTEAFF.

To note about this clone: A much more abundant neighbour one base away suggests this may be a read error. The sample contains more than one DNA sequence encoding this CDR3. The rearrangement uses TRBV11-2 and TRBJ2-7; 9 positions match TRBD1. Looked up from germline, CDR1 is SGHAT and CDR2 is FQNNGV. The CDR3 sequence is 13 residues long. V shed 3 bases, J shed 3 bases, and the junction held 0 bases outside the gene matches. CDR3 in DNA: TGTGCCAGCAGCTTGGACAGGGGCTACGAGCAGTACTTC. Translation: CASSLDRGYEQYF.

V gene TRBV10-3 combines with J gene TRBJ1-2, with D possibly TRBD1 on 6 matching bases. The ends were cut back, 2 bases at V and 4 bases at J, with 11 bases in the middle. Germline lookup yields CDR1 ENHRY and CDR2 SYGVKD. This CDR3 region has 14 residues. The DNA of the CDR3 is TGTGCCATCAGTGAGCGACAGGAATCCTATGGCTACACCTTC. Translating it yields CAISERQESYGYTF.

The V call is TRBV5-1, the J call TRBJ2-3, with 11 bases aligning to TRBD1. The trim removed 4 bases at V and 5 bases at J, leaving 9 bases unmatched. Per the germline V gene, CDR1 is SGHRS and CDR2 is YFSETQ. This CDR3 spans 16 amino acids. The CDR3 nucleotides read TGCGCCAGCAGCCCTGAGGGACAGGGGGTCCGAGATACGCAGTATTTT. As protein: CASSPEGQGVRDTQYF. Full variable domain (remainder filled in from reference TRBV5-1 and TRBJ2-3): KAGVTQTPRYLIKTRGQQVTLSCSPISGHRSVSWYQQTPGQGLQFLFEYFSETQRNKGNFPGRFSGRQFSNSRSEMNVSTLELGDSALYLCASSPEGQGVRDTQYFGPGTRLTVL.

This rearrangement joins TRBV7-8 to TRBJ1-5; the D is unclear. Germline assignment: CDR1 SGHVS and CDR2 FQNEAQ. The CDR3 contains 14 residues. V dropped 1 base and J dropped 7 bases, with 11 bases sitting between them. This chain's CDR3 is CASSLVPPGQPQHF. As DNA, the CDR3 is TGTGCCAGCAGCTTAGTCCCCCCGGGACAGCCCCAGCATTTT.

This chain joins TRBV5-1 and TRBJ2-5, with D possibly TRBD2 on 6 matching bases. CDR3 size: 14 residues. Trimming left V 0 bases short and J 0 bases short, with 6 bases between. Germline loops: CDR1 SGHRS, CDR2 YFSETQ. The CDR3 DNA follows: TGCGCCAGCAGCTTGGGGAGGGACCAAGAGACCCAGTACTTC. Its protein is CASSLGRDQETQYF.

The chain links TRBV10-2 to TRBJ1-4; D gene ambiguous. Germline CDR1 and CDR2: WSHSY and SAAADI. The CDR3 is 14 amino acids. Trimming took off 6 bases at V and 8 bases at J, with 16 bases between the two ends. Written as DNA, the CDR3 is TGCGCCAGCAGCCTCAAGTCGGTTGCGGAAAAACTGTTTTTT. This gives the protein CASSLKSVAEKLFF.

The DNA for the CDR3 is TGTGCCAGCAGCTCGGCACAGGGGGCAGACTATGGCTACACCTTC. It is translated as CASSSAQGADYGYTF. The chain combines TRBV7-9 with TRBJ1-2; TRBD1 matches at 9 bases. The J segment lost 3 bases and the V segment lost 4 bases, leaving 6 bases of the junction unmatched. Germline assignment: CDR1 SEHNR and CDR2 FQNEAQ (reference sequence). The length of the CDR3 is 15 residues.

This clone was counted once. This sequence joins TRBV6-5 and TRBJ1-3; weak D call: TRBD1 (6 bases). With 6 bases removed from V and 2 bases from J, the gap between germline ends came to 14 bases. The CDR3 sequence is 15 residues long. Germline V gene lookup returns CDR1 MNHEY and CDR2 SVGAGI. CDR3 in amino acids: CASRATGHAGNTIYF. The CDR3 region has the DNA TGTGCCAGCAGAGCTACAGGGCACGCTGGAAACACCATATATTTT.

Only a few counts were recorded for this clone. CDR3 nucleotide sequence: TGTGCCAGCAGCCAAGATGGCAGGGGCAATGGCTACACCTTC. Translating gives CASSQDGRGNGYTF. This chain links TRBV4-2 with TRBJ1-2, with TRBD1 as a possible D gene (6 bases). Trimming shortened V by 0 bases and J by 6 bases, and 11 bases separated the two germline ends. CDR3 length equals 14 residues. Germline-derived CDR1 and CDR2 are LGHNA and YNFKEQ.

The rearrangement joins TRBV11-2 to TRBJ2-7; D unresolved. The CDR3 contains 13 residues. V shed 0 bases and J shed 2 bases, with 5 bases lying between them. Germline V gene data show CDR1 as SGHAT and CDR2 as FQNNGV. The CDR3 DNA is TGTGCCAGCAGCTTAGAACAGACCTACGAGCAGTACTTC. It encodes CASSLEQTYEQYF.

The chain has TRBV19 and TRBJ1-2, with D possibly TRBD1 on 5 matching bases. The CDR3 has 16 amino acids. Per germline, CDR1 LNHDA and CDR2 SQIVND (reference sequence). V lost 3 bases and J lost 6, with 20 bases in between. The CDR3 DNA is TGTGCCAGTAGTATCTTTGGTGGGGCCGCATCGGATGGCTACACCTTC. Its protein product is CASSIFGGAASDGYTF.